The sequence of this T cell receptor beta chain was determined in a study of T cell responses to AZD1222 COVID-19 vaccine. With regard to this clone: Its antigen is still unknown.

Sequencing used immunoSEQ multiplex PCR; TCRdb keeps in-frame clones, though not all of them. The profile covers 95,000 to 100,000 clones, with around nine tenths appearing a single time and approximately 15% taken by the ten largest. Notes on the study in general: Clonal diversity was possibly underestimated, and white British individuals and females predominated among donors. CD4 TCRs linked to vaccination spanned spike, dominating at 160-218 and 743-854. Repertoire sampling occurred only after the peak T cell response. The study found Spike-specific TCR breadth and depth rose after two AZD1222 doses.

Germline-derived CDR1 and CDR2 are SGHNT and YENEEA. The V and J ends lost 1 base and 0 bases respectively, with 7 bases between them. This CDR3 contains 15 residues. This sample comprised peripheral blood, obtained 28 days after the second AZD1222 dose. The receptor's source is an adult who received the AZD1222 COVID-19 vaccine. The chain employs TRBV11-3 and TRBJ2-1; unclear D gene. In DNA, the CDR3 is TGTGCCAGCAGCTTAGCAGTTGCCTCCTACAATGAGCAGTTCTTC. This gives the protein CASSLAVASYNEQFF. Variable domain in full (rest from reference TRBV11-3 and TRBJ2-1): EAGVVQSPRYKIIEKKQPVAFWCNPISGHNTLYWYLQNLGQGPELLIRYENEEAVDDSQLPKDRFSAERLKGVDSTLKIQPAELGDSAVYLCASSLAVASYNEQFFGPGTRLTVL.